The clone carrying this T cell receptor beta chain was counted once. The antigen remains unidentified. Germline V gene lookup returns CDR1 LNHDA and CDR2 SQIVND (reference sequence). Trimming shortened V by 6 bases and J by 5 bases, and 14 bases separated the two germline ends. This CDR3 has 13 amino acids. PCR or immunohistochemistry showed mismatch repair deficiency in every enrolled patient. This sample was included in a study of PD-1 blockade in mismatch repair-deficient tumors. Findings and limits, study-wide: Rapid post-treatment expansion, then contraction, generally preceding radiologic response, marked tumor-resident clones.

Method: immunoSEQ multiplex PCR; TCRdb's copy keeps in-frame clones and lacks some. The repertoire has 100,000 to 150,000 clones, roughly 90% of them found once; the top ten carry approximately 12%. This rearrangement joins TRBV19 to TRBJ2-7; D may be TRBD2 (6 bases). The sequence was obtained from an adult with mismatch repair-deficient cancer. This sample comprised peripheral blood, obtained 72 weeks after starting pembrolizumab. The CDR3 here is CASRGPSVHEQYF. The CDR3 region has the DNA TGTGCCAGTAGGGGACCTAGCGTCCACGAGCAGTACTTC.